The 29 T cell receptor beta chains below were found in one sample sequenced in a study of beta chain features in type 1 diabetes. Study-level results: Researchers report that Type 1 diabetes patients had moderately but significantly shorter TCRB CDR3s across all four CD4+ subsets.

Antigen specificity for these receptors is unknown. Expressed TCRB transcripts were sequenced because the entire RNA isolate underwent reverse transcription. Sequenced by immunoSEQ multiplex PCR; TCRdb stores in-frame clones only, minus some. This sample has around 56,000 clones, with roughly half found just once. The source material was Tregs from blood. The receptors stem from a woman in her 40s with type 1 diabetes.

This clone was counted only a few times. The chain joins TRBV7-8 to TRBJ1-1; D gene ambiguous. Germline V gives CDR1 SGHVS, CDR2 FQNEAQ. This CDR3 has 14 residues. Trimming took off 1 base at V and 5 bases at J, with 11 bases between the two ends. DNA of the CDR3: TGTGCCAGCAGCTTAGGTTGGGGAGTTACTGAAGCTTTCTTT. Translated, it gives CASSLGWGVTEAFF.

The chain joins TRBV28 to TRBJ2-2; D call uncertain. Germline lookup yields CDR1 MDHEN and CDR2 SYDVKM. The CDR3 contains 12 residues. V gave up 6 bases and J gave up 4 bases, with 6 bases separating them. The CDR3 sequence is CASRPITGELFF. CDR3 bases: TGTGCCAGCAGACCTATCACCGGGGAGCTGTTTTTT.

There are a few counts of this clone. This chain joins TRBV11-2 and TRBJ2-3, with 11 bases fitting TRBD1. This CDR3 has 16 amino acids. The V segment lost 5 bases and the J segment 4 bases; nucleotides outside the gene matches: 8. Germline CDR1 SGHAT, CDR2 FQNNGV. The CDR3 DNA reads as TGTGCCAGCAGCCCCCTTGGACAGGGGGCCGCAGATACGCAGTATTTT. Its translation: CASSPLGQGAADTQYF.

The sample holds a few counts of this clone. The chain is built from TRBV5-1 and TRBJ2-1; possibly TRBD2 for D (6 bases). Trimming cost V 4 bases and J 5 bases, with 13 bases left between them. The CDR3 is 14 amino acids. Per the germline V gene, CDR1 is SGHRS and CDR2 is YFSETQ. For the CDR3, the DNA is TGCGCCAGCAGCCTGGGCGGGGAAAACAATGAGCAGTTCTTC. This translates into CASSLGGENNEQFF.

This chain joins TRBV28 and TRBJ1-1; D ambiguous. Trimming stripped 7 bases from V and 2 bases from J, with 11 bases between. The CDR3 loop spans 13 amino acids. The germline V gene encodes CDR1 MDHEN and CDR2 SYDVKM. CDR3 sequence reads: CASTLTGNTEAFF. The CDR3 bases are TGTGCCAGCACTTTGACTGGTAACACTGAAGCTTTCTTT. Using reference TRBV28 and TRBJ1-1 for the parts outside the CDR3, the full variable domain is DVKVTQSSRYLVKRTGEKVFLECVQDMDHENMFWYRQDPGLGLRLIYFSYDVKMKEKGDIPEGYSVSREKKERFSLILESASTNQTSMYLCASTLTGNTEAFFGQGTRLTVV.

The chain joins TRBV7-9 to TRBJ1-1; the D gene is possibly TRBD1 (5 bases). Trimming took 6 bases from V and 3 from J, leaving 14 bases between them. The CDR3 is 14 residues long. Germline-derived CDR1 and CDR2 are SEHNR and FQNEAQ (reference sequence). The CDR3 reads CASRKTGEDTEAFF. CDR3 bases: TGTGCCAGCAGAAAAACAGGTGAGGACACTGAAGCTTTCTTT.

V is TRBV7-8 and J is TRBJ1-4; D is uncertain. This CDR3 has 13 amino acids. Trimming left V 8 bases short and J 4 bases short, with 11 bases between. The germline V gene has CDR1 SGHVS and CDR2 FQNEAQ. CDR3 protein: CASAAGFNEKLFF. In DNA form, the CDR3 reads TGTGCCAGCGCCGCGGGCTTTAATGAAAAACTGTTTTTT.

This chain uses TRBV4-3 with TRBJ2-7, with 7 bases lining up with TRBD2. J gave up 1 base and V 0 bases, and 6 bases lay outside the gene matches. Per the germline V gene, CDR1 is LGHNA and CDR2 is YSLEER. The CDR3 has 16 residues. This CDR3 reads CASSQEGASGSYEQYF. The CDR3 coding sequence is TGCGCCAGCAGCCAAGAAGGGGCTAGCGGTTCCTACGAGCAGTACTTC.

The CDR3 coding sequence is TGTGCCACCGACAGGGAGGAGTGGAATGAGCAGTTCTTC. Translated, it gives CATDREEWNEQFF. This rearrangement joins TRBV6-1 to TRBJ2-1; possibly TRBD1 for D (7 bases). This CDR3 is 13 amino acids long. V was trimmed by 10 bases and J by 7 bases, leaving 17 bases between them. The germline gives CDR1 MNHNS, CDR2 SASEGT.

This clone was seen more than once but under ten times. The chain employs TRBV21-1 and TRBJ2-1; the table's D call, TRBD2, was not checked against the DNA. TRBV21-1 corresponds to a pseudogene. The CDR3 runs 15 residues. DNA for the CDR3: TGTGCCAGCAGCATGAGACTTGGTCTCTACAATGAGCAGTTCTTC. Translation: CASSMRLGLYNEQFF.

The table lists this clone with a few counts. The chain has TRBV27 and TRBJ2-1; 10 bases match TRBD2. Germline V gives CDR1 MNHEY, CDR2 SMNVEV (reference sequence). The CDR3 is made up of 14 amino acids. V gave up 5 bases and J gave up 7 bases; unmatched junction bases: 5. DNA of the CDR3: TGTGCCAGCAGTCTAGCGGGAGCAGCGAATGAGCAGTTCTTC. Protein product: CASSLAGAANEQFF.

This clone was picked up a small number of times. CDR3 bases: TGTGCCAGCAGATGGGGGGGGGCGCGGGGCAACACTGAAGCTTTCTTT. The encoded protein is CASRWGGARGNTEAFF. The chain recombines TRBV7-2 with TRBJ1-1; possibly TRBD1 for D (6 bases). This CDR3 has 16 residues. The germline CDR1 and CDR2 sequences are SGHTA and FQGNSA. Trimming took off 6 bases at V and 2 bases at J, with 19 bases between the two ends.

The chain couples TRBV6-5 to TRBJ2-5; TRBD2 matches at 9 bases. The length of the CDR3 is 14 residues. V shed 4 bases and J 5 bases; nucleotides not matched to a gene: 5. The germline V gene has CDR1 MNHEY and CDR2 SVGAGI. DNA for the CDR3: TGTGCCAGCAGTTTAGCGGGAGTGGGGGAGACCCAGTACTTC. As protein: CASSLAGVGETQYF.

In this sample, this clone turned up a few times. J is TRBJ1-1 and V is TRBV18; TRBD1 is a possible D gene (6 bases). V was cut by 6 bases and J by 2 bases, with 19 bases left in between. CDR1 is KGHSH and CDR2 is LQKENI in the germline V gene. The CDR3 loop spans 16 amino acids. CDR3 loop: CASSVDEWGLNTEAFF. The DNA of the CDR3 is TGTGCCAGCTCCGTGGACGAGTGGGGGCTAAACACTGAAGCTTTCTTT. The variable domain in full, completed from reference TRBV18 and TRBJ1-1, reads NAGVMQNPRHLVRRRGQEARLRCSPMKGHSHVYWYRQLPEEGLKFMVYLQKENIIDESGMPKERFSAEFPKEGPSILRIQQVVRGDSAAYFCASSVDEWGLNTEAFFGQGTRLTVV.

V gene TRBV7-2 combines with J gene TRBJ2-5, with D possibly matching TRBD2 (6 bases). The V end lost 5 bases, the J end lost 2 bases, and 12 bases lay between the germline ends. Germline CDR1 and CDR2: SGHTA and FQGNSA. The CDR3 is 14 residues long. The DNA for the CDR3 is TGTGCCAGCAGCGGCCACGGGACTCAAGAGACCCAGTACTTC. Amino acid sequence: CASSGHGTQETQYF.

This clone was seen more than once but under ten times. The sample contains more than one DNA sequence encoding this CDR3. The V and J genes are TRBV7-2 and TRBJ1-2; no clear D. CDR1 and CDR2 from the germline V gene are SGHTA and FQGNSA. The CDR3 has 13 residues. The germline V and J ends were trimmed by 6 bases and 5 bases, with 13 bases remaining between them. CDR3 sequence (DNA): TGTGCCAGCAGTCCAGGAACATCGTATGGCTACACCTTC. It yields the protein CASSPGTSYGYTF. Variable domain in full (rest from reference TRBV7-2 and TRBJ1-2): GAGVSQSPSNKVTEKGKDVELRCDPISGHTALYWYRQSLGQGLEFLIYFQGNSAPDKSGLPSDRFSAERTGGSVSTLTIQRTQQEDSAVYLCASSPGTSYGYTFGSGTRLTVV.

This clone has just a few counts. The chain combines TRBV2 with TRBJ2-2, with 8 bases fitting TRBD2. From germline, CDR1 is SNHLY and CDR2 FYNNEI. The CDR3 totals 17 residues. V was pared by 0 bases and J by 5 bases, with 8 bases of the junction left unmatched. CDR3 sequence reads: CASSEAPTSALTGELFF. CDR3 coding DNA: TGTGCCAGCAGTGAAGCCCCGACTAGCGCCCTTACCGGGGAGCTGTTTTTT.

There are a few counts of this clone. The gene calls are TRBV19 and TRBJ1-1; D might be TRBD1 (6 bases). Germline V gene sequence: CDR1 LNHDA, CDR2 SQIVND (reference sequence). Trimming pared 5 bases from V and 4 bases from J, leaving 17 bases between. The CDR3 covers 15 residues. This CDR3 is CASSPLTGLGTEAFF. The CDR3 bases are TGTGCCAGTAGTCCGCTTACAGGGTTGGGCACTGAAGCTTTCTTT.

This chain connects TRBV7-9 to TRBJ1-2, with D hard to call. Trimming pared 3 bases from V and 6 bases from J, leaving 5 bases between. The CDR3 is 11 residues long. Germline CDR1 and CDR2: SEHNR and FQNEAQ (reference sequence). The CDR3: CASSFGDGYTF. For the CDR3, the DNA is TGTGCCAGCAGCTTCGGAGATGGCTACACCTTC.

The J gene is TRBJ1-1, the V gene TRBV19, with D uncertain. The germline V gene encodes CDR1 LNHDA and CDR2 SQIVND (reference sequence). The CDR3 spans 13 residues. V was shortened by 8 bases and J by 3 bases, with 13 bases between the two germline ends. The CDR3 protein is CASSMALDTEAFF. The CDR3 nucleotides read TGTGCCAGTTCCATGGCCCTTGACACTGAAGCTTTCTTT.

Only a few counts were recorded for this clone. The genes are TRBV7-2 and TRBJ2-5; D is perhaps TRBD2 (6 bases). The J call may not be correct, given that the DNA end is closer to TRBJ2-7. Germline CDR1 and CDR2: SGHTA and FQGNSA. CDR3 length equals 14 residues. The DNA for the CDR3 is TGTGCCAGCAGCTCTCGACTAGGTGCCAACGAGCAGTACTTC. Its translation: CASSSRLGANEQYF.

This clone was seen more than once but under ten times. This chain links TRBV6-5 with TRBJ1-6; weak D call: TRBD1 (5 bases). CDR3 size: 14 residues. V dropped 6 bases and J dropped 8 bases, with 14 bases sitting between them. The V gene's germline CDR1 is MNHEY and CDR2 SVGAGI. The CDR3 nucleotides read TGTGCCAGCAGCTTTGTCAGGGTAGATTCACCCCTCCACTTT. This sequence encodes CASSFVRVDSPLHF.

CDR3 sequence (DNA): TGCAGCGCCGTCCTTAACTATGGCTACACCTTC. This sequence encodes CSAVLNYGYTF. The rearrangement joins TRBV29-1 to TRBJ1-2; D unresolved. Trimming stripped 7 bases from V and 1 base from J, with 7 bases between. Looked up from germline, CDR1 is SQVTM and CDR2 is ANQGSEA. The CDR3 is made up of 11 amino acids. Variable domain in full (rest from reference TRBV29-1 and TRBJ1-2): SAVISQKPSRDICQRGTSLTIQCQVDSQVTMMFWYRQQPGQSLTLIATANQGSEATYESGFVIDKFPISRPNLTFSTLTVSNMSPEDSSIYLCSAVLNYGYTFGSGTRLTVV.

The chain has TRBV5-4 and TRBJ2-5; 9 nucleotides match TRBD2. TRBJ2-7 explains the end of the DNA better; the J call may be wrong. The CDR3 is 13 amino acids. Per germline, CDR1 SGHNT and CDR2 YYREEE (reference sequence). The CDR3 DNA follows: TGTGCCAGCACCCTAGCGGGAAGCGACGAGCAGTACTTC. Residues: CASTLAGSDEQYF.

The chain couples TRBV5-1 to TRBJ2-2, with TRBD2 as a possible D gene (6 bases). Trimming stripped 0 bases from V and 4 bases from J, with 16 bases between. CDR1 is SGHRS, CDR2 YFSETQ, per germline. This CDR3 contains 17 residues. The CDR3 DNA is TGCGCCAGCAGCTTGGCCGCCGGGACTTTAGCCACCGGGGAGCTGTTTTTT. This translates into CASSLAAGTLATGELFF.

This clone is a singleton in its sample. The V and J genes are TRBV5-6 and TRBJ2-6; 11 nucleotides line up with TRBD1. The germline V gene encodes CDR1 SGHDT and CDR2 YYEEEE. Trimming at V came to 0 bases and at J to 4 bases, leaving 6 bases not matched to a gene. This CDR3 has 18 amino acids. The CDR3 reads CASSLVGGQGVGANVLTF. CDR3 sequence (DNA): TGTGCCAGCAGCTTGGTTGGGGGACAGGGGGTCGGGGCCAACGTCCTGACTTTC.

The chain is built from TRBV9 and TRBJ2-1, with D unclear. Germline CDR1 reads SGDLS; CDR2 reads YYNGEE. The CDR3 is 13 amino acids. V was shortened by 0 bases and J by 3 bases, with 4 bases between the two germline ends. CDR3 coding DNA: TGTGCCAGCAGCGTAGCTAGCTACAATGAGCAGTTCTTC. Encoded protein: CASSVASYNEQFF.

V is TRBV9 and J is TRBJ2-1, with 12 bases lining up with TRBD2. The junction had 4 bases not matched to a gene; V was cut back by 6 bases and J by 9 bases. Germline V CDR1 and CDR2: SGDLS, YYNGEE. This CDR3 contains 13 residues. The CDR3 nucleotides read TGTGCCAGCACCGGGACTAGCGGGCCTGAGCAGTTCTTC. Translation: CASTGTSGPEQFF.

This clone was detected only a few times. The CDR3 spells CASSQGLPGEKLFF. The CDR3 bases are TGTGCCTCCTCCCAGGGGCTACCGGGTGAAAAACTGTTTTTT. The chain uses TRBV10-3 and TRBJ1-4; a weak D match, TRBD1 (6 bases). This CDR3 comprises 14 residues. Trimming cost V 11 bases and J 7 bases, with 20 bases left between them. Per germline, CDR1 ENHRY and CDR2 SYGVKD.